Here is one T cell receptor (beta chain) with its context. The antigen remains unidentified. The sample originates from a study of cytomegalovirus exposure and HLA in healthy donors. PCR used 60 Vbeta primers and 13 Jbeta primers. Profiling relied on immunoSEQ multiplex PCR, and the TCRdb table lists in-frame clones only, not all of them. Counted here are about 130,000 clones, roughly 8.3% occurring once; the ten biggest clones make up about 5.5%. V lost 0 bases, J lost 5 bases, and 6 bases lay in between. This CDR3 has 14 amino acids. CDR1 and CDR2 from the germline V gene are SGDLS and YYNGEE. Study observations and caveats: The authors excluded some V segments, including TRBV6-2 and TRBV6-3, as indistinguishable. Among TCR beta chains, those listed as cytomegalovirus-associated numbered about 160. Most likely, a cluster of highly shared sequence variants arose as a sequencing artifact.

This clonotype originated in a man in his forties in good health and CMV-seronegative. This chain connects TRBV9 to TRBJ1-6; D is uncertain. The specimen was PBMCs. Here the CDR3 reads CASSVGADNSPLHF. The CDR3 nucleotides read TGTGCCAGCAGCGTAGGGGCAGATAATTCACCCCTCCACTTT.